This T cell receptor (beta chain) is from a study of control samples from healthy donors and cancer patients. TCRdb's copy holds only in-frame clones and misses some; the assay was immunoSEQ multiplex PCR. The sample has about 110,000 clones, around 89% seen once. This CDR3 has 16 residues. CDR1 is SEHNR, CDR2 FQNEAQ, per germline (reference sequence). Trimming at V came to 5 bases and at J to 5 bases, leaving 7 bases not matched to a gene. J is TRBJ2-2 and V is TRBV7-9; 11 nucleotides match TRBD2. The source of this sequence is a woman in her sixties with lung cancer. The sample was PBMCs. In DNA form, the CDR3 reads TGTGCCAGCAGCCAGACTAGCGGGATTTTTACCGGGGAGCTGTTTTTT. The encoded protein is CASSQTSGIFTGELFF.